The rows below give T cell receptor beta chains drawn from one sample of a study of neurological immune-mediated disorders. TCRdb re-called the 5' RACE reads with MiXCR, one entry per CDR3 protein. The data show fewer than 40,000 distinct CDR3 sequences, with approximately 6% seen just once and roughly 2% held by the top ten. Sample: CD4+ T cells from blood. The receptors were sampled from a woman aged 50 to 60 in good health. CDR3s include the opening cysteine and the closing phenylalanine or tryptophan. Each record gives: V gene, J gene, D gene, clone size, CDR3 DNA, CDR3 protein. The D gene is left open where the match is weak. Each size is once, few, many, or a class for an expanded clone.

>TRBV14|TRBJ2-7|TRBD2|many
TGTGCCAGCAGCCCAGGACTAGCGGGGGGGACCTACGAGCAGTACTTC
CASSPGLAGGTYEQYF
>TRBV30|TRBJ1-5|NA|many
TGTGCCTGGAGTGTAAAGGGGGGCAATCAGCCCCAGCATTTT
CAWSVKGGNQPQHF
>TRBV7-8|TRBJ2-3|TRBD1|many
TGTGCCAGCTTAACAGGGGCGAGCACAGATACGCAGTATTTT
CASLTGASTDTQYF
>TRBV20-1|TRBJ1-6|TRBD1|medium-sized
TGCAGTGCTGGGGGACAGGGGAGAAATTCACCCCTCCACTTT
CSAGGQGRNSPLHF
>TRBV7-6|TRBJ2-5|TRBD2|many
TGTGCCAGCAGCTTAGCGGTTAGCGGGAGGTGGGAGACCCAGTACTTC
CASSLAVSGRWETQYF
>TRBV9|TRBJ2-5|NA|many
TGTGCCAGCAGCTTAGCCCTCCGAGAGACCCAGTACTTC
CASSLALRETQYF
>TRBV7-2|TRBJ1-5|NA|many
TGTGCCAGCAGCCCTCAGGGGTGGAATCAGCCCCAGCATTTT
CASSPQGWNQPQHF
>TRBV20-1|TRBJ1-5|NA|many
TGCAGTGCTGGAGACAGTCGCAATCAGCCCCAGCATTTT
CSAGDSRNQPQHF
>TRBV10-3|TRBJ1-1|TRBD1|many
TGTGCCATCAGGGGGACAGGGAGGAACACTGAAGCTTTCTTT
CAIRGTGRNTEAFF
>TRBV7-2|TRBJ2-7|NA|many
TGTGCCAGCAGCTTAGCCGGGACACTAGGCTACGAGCAGTACTTC
CASSLAGTLGYEQYF
>TRBV5-1|TRBJ2-7|NA|many
TGCGCCAGCAGCTTGGACCGGGACGGCAGGCACGAGCAGTACTTC
CASSLDRDGRHEQYF
>TRBV7-2|TRBJ1-2|TRBD1|many
TGTGCCAGCAGCTTAGTGGTCCGGGACAGAGAATACTATGGCTACACCTTC
CASSLVVRDREYYGYTF
>TRBV11-2|TRBJ2-3|NA|many
TGTGCCAGCAGCGTCGACGGGGCCCTCACAGATACGCAGTATTTT
CASSVDGALTDTQYF
>TRBV2|TRBJ2-7|TRBD1|many
TGTGCCAGCAGTAGGGACAGAGACTACGAGCAGTACTTC
CASSRDRDYEQYF
>TRBV15|TRBJ2-5|TRBD2|many
TGTGCCACGCGGGGGGCGGCGGAGACCCAGTACTTC
CATRGAAETQYF
>TRBV7-8|TRBJ2-6|NA|many
TGTGCCAGCAGCTTACAAGGGCGAGCAGGGGCCAACGTCCTGACTTTC
CASSLQGRAGANVLTF
>TRBV3-1|TRBJ2-6|NA|many
TGTGCCAGCAGCGTCTTTAGCTCTGGGGCCAACGTCCTGACTTTC
CASSVFSSGANVLTF